The rows below give T cell receptor beta chains drawn from one sample of a study of blood T cell repertoires in COVID-19. Measured with immunoSEQ multiplex PCR; TCRdb has only the in-frame clones, and not every one. The table lists a few hundred thousand clones, 88% of them singletons. The sequencing input was PBMCs or T cells enriched from blood (not recorded which). These receptor sequences come from a woman aged 40 to 55 with acute COVID-19. Each CDR3 is given with its conserved first and last residue. D genes are given only for firm matches. Not every row has a clone size; where given, it reads once, few, many or a size class.

>NA|TRBV10-3|13|NA|TRBJ1-2
CAISEKVQFGYTF
TGTGCCATCAGTGAGAAAGTGCAGTTCGGCTACACCTTC
>TRBD2|TRBV24-1|14|NA|TRBJ2-3
CATRDSGSTDTQYF
TGTGCCACGAGGGATAGCGGGAGTACAGATACGCAGTATTTT
>TRBD1|TRBV7-9|15|NA|TRBJ1-4
CASSPGTGPNEKLFF
TGTGCCAGCAGCCCAGGGACAGGACCTAATGAAAAACTGTTTTTT
>TRBD2|TRBV18|18|NA|TRBJ2-1
CASSLNVRLAGVGNEQFF
TGTGCCAGCTCACTAAACGTGCGGCTAGCGGGAGTGGGGAATGAGCAGTTCTTC
>NA|TRBV5-4|15|NA|TRBJ2-1
CASSLGGLSYNEQFF
TGTGCCAGCAGCTTGGGGGGGCTATCCTACAATGAGCAGTTCTTC
>TRBD2|TRBV7-2|15|NA|TRBJ2-5
CASSLQRERSETQYF
TGTGCCAGCAGCTTACAGCGGGAGAGATCAGAGACCCAGTACTTC
>NA|TRBV25-1|14|NA|TRBJ2-2
CASSGTEEVGELFF
TGTGCCAGCAGTGGGACAGAAGAGGTCGGGGAGCTGTTTTTT
>NA|TRBV27|13|NA|TRBJ2-7
CASSRVTLGEQYF
TGTGCCAGCAGTCGGGTCACCCTCGGCGAGCAGTACTTC
>NA|TRBV4-1|15|NA|TRBJ1-6
CASSQDRGGNSPLHF
TGCGCCAGCAGCCAGGATAGGGGGGGGAATTCACCCCTCCACTTT
>NA|TRBV5-5|15|NA|TRBJ1-5
CASSLVSGSNQPQHF
TGTGCCAGCAGCCTCGTGTCAGGTAGCAATCAGCCCCAGCATTTT
>TRBD1|TRBV6-2/TRBV6-3|17|NA|TRBJ1-1
CASSYPAGTGVDTEAFF
TGTGCCAGCAGTTACCCTGCTGGGACAGGGGTGGACACTGAAGCTTTCTTT
>NA|TRBV18|15|NA|TRBJ1-6
CASSLTRGNGSPLHF
TGTGCCAGCTCTCTTACCCGGGGGAATGGATCACCCCTCCACTTT
>NA|TRBV28|13|NA|TRBJ1-4
CASSFQGAEKLFF
TGTGCCAGCAGTTTCCAGGGTGCCGAAAAACTGTTTTTT
>TRBD1|TRBV7-2|14|NA|TRBJ2-7
CASSARQGSYEQYF
TGTGCCAGCAGCGCCCGACAGGGTTCCTACGAGCAGTACTTC
>NA|TRBV3-1/TRBV3-2|13|NA|TRBJ2-1
CASSQTENNEQFF
TGTGCCAGCAGCCAGACGGAGAACAATGAGCAGTTCTTC
>NA|TRBV9|14|NA|TRBJ1-1
CASSVVDRPLEAFF
TGTGCCAGCAGCGTAGTCGACAGGCCACTTGAAGCTTTCTTT
>TRBD1|TRBV28|13|NA|TRBJ1-1
CASSSMTGAEAFF
TGTGCCAGCAGTTCTATGACAGGGGCTGAAGCTTTCTTT
>NA|TRBV5-1|13|NA|TRBJ2-7
CASSLSANREQYF
TGCGCCAGCAGCTTGTCTGCCAATCGGGAGCAGTACTTC
>NA|TRBV24-1|15|NA|TRBJ2-3
CATRPGGHSTDTQYF
TGTGCCACCCGCCCTGGGGGCCATAGCACAGATACGCAGTATTTT
>NA|TRBV5-6|12|NA|TRBJ1-5
CASSRGNQPQHF
TGTGCCAGCAGTAGAGGCAATCAGCCCCAGCATTTT
>NA|TRBV4-1|15|NA|TRBJ2-1
CASSQVQGGYNEQFF
TGCGCCAGCAGCCAAGTTCAGGGGGGTTACAATGAGCAGTTCTTC
>NA|TRBV7-2|15|NA|TRBJ1-1
CASSLGTVPYTEAFF
TGTGCCAGCAGCTTAGGGACAGTACCTTACACTGAAGCTTTCTTT
>NA|TRBV12-3/TRBV12-4|12|NA|TRBJ1-2
CASSPTGYGYTF
TGTGCCAGCTCACCGACGGGTTATGGCTACACCTTC
>TRBD2|TRBV12-5|17|NA|TRBJ2-1
CASAYKTATSGSDEQFF
TGTGCTAGTGCGTACAAAACTGCTACTAGCGGGAGCGACGAGCAGTTCTTC
>TRBD1|TRBV18|12|NA|TRBJ2-1
CASSTDRVGQFF
TGTGCCAGCTCAACCGACAGGGTGGGGCAGTTCTTC
>TRBD2|TRBV15|16|NA|TRBJ2-1
CATSSPGTSGGNEQFF
TGTGCCACCAGCTCCCCGGGGACTAGCGGAGGAAATGAGCAGTTCTTC
>NA|TRBV7-9|13|NA|TRBJ1-3
CASSLGQGNTIYF
TGTGCCAGCAGCTTGGGCCAAGGAAACACCATATATTTT
>NA|TRBV27|15|NA|TRBJ1-1
CASSTTGIIGTEAFF
TGTGCCAGCAGTACCACAGGGATAATCGGCACTGAAGCTTTCTTT
>NA|TRBV7-2|13|NA|TRBJ1-3
CASSAGQSNTIYF
TGTGCCAGCAGCGCAGGACAGTCGAACACCATATATTTT
>NA|TRBV11-2|14|NA|TRBJ2-7
CASSFTTETYEQYF
TGTGCCAGCAGCTTCACGACAGAGACCTACGAGCAGTACTTC
>NA|TRBV30|11|NA|TRBJ2-3
CAWSGGSPQYF
TGTGCCTGGAGTGGAGGGAGTCCGCAGTATTTT
>TRBD1|TRBV5-1|15|NA|TRBJ1-6
CASSLGTGDNSPLHF
TGCGCCAGCAGCTTGGGGACAGGAGATAATTCACCCCTCCACTTT
>NA|TRBV21-1|17|NA|TRBJ1-3
CASSKGKAGLCGNTIYF
TGTGCCAGCAGCAAAGGGAAGGCTGGACTGTGCGGAAACACCATATATTTT
>TRBD2|TRBV9|14|NA|TRBJ2-7
CASSALTSGREQYF
TGTGCCAGCAGCGCGCTAACTAGCGGGAGGGAGCAGTACTTC
>NA|TRBV4-3|15|once|TRBJ1-3
CASSQDWQVGNTIYF
TGCGCCAGCAGCCAAGACTGGCAGGTTGGAAACACCATATATTTT
>NA|TRBV10-3|14|NA|TRBJ2-3
CAIGGGTSTDTQYF
TGTGCCATCGGGGGAGGAACAAGCACAGATACGCAGTATTTT
>NA|TRBV10-2|13|NA|TRBJ1-2
CASSVYSNYGYTF
TGCGCCAGCAGTGTCTACAGCAACTATGGCTACACCTTC
>TRBD1|TRBV28|14|NA|TRBJ1-4
CASSLRQGGEKLFF
TGTGCCAGCAGTTTGAGACAGGGGGGGGAAAAACTGTTTTTT
>NA|TRBV15|16|NA|TRBJ1-6
CATSSRPGEGSSPLHF
TGTGCCACCAGCAGTAGACCCGGGGAGGGGAGTTCACCCCTCCACTTT
>TRBD2|TRBV15|15|NA|TRBJ2-1
CATSTELAGVHEQFF
TGTGCCACCAGCACCGAACTAGCGGGAGTACATGAGCAGTTCTTC
>NA|TRBV29-1|11|once|TRBJ1-2
CSVGTDYGYTF
TGCAGCGTTGGGACAGACTATGGCTACACCTTC
>NA|TRBV28|14|NA|TRBJ1-5
CASTTEFNNQPQHF
TGTGCCAGCACGACAGAATTTAACAATCAGCCCCAGCATTTT
>TRBD1|TRBV5-4|14|few|TRBJ1-1
CASSPGGWGTEAFF
TGTGCCAGCAGCCCAGGGGGCTGGGGCACTGAAGCTTTCTTT
>NA|TRBV30|13|NA|TRBJ2-7
CAWNRAISYEQYF
TGTGCCTGGAACAGGGCGATCTCCTACGAGCAGTACTTC
>NA|TRBV7-8|13|NA|TRBJ1-1
CASSKTLNTEAFF
TGTGCCAGCAGCAAGACACTCAACACTGAAGCTTTCTTT
>NA|TRBV27|16|NA|TRBJ1-2
CASSLQGQINFYGYTF
TGTGCCAGCAGTTTACAGGGACAAATAAATTTCTATGGCTACACCTTC
>NA|TRBV7-8|14|NA|TRBJ1-1
CASSLVQGNTEAFF
TGTGCCAGCAGCTTAGTACAGGGGAACACTGAAGCTTTCTTT
>NA|TRBV10-2|16|NA|TRBJ2-4
CASSESLLGGKNIQYF
TGCGCCAGCAGTGAGTCGCTTTTGGGGGGTAAAAACATTCAGTACTTC
>NA|TRBV11-3|14|NA|TRBJ1-2
CASSPDGVAYGYTF
TGTGCCAGCAGCCCCGACGGGGTCGCGTATGGCTACACCTTC
>TRBD2|TRBV27|15|NA|TRBJ2-1
CASSPPGLAYNEQFF
TGTGCCAGCAGTCCGCCGGGACTAGCTTACAATGAGCAGTTCTTC
>NA|TRBV28|16|NA|TRBJ1-3
CASSLDGGLLGNTIYF
TGTGCCAGCAGTTTGGACGGGGGGCTTCTTGGAAACACCATATATTTT
>NA|TRBV27|13|NA|TRBJ1-1
CASRGQGPTEAFF
TGTGCCAGCAGAGGGCAGGGTCCCACTGAAGCTTTCTTT
>NA|TRBV7-2|13|NA|TRBJ1-1
CASSFSAGAEAFF
TGTGCCAGCAGCTTCTCCGCCGGAGCTGAAGCTTTCTTT
>NA|TRBV30|15|NA|TRBJ1-5
CAWSGGPTGNQPQHF
TGTGCCTGGAGTGGGGGACCGACAGGTAATCAGCCCCAGCATTTT
>NA|TRBV27|16|NA|TRBJ1-5
CASSLSGSKGNQPQHF
TGTGCCAGCAGTTTATCCGGGAGCAAGGGCAATCAGCCCCAGCATTTT
>TRBD1|TRBV11-2|16|NA|TRBJ2-1
CASSGRDRARYNEQFF
TGTGCCAGCAGCGGGAGGGACAGGGCAAGATACAATGAGCAGTTCTTC
>TRBD2|TRBV15|12|NA|TRBJ2-5
CATSRGGETQYF
TGTGCCACCAGCAGGGGAGGGGAGACCCAGTACTTC